Described below is a single T cell receptor beta chain sequence and its context. Which antigen it targets is not known. Compared with germline, one end of the junction differs, possibly owing to a read error. From the cysteine up to the phenylalanine, the CDR3 has a length of 16 residues. Solely the CDR3 DNA is kept, with 48 bases framed from the first base. CDR1 and CDR2, looked up from the germline V gene (reference sequence), are DFQATT and SNEGSKA. The donors were 40 or so Caucasian individuals from Russia, aged roughly 6 to 90 years, who were systemically healthy. Around 10 milliliters of peripheral blood were collected from each donor into EDTA-treated Vacutainer tubes. PBMCs were isolated by Ficoll-Paque density-gradient centrifugation, with at least 7 million obtained per sample. Total RNA was extracted from PBMCs with Trizol reagent, with at least 6 micrograms obtained per sample. For every donor, an aliquot of PBMCs went through flow cytometry to measure the percentages of naive CD45RAhigh/CD27high T cells.

The data derive from a study of blood T cells in healthy people across ages (dated by TCRdb to between 2014 and 2017). At the level of the whole study: In model experiments, template switching captured roughly one uniquely barcoded TCR beta cDNA molecule for every two T cells. Using deep sequencing normalized with unique cDNA molecular identifiers, the study measured how TCR beta repertoire diversity changes with age. The donors were split into four age groups: young (average 16 years), middle-aged (roughly 42), aged (62) and long-lived (roughly 80). Donors of different ages were randomly distributed across sequencing lanes to avoid experimental bias. Two additional independent replicas of 1 million unique cDNA reads from the same blood draw were analyzed for two donors (one aged 18 to 30 and one aged 80 or older).

Here is what the overall study found, with its caveats: Donor CMV infection status was unknown, potentially confounding age-related changes in expanded clonotypes. Observed TCR beta diversity per million T cells fell roughly linearly with age, and a significant reduction was already apparent by age approximately 40. Compared with the aged group, the long-lived group had more naive CD4+ T cells, fewer expanded clones and increased TCR diversity, suggesting age selection. Observed TCR beta diversity correlated strongly with the percentage of naive T cells measured by flow cytometry. Conclusive comparison of naive and antigen-experienced compartments was prevented by the profiling of bulk unsorted PBMCs. Estimates of total diversity from one million sequenced T cells were regarded as lower bounds and underestimates.

The library was prepared using 5' RACE. Sequencing was performed on an Illumina HiSeq 2500. A second about 7 to 12 cycle PCR used a sample-barcoded 5' primer and a J-beta primer mix. A template-switch 5' adaptor carrying 12 random nucleotides introduced a unique molecular identifier onto each TCR beta cDNA molecule. Each sample yielded at least 3 million CDR3-containing paired-end reads. First-strand cDNA was synthesized from all RNA with the Mint cDNA synthesis kit, primed by a TRBC-specific oligonucleotide. All cDNA was treated with uracil-DNA glycosylase and then went through a first 18-cycle PCR with the universal primers M1SS and BC2_uni_R. Concerning the study's data processing: Each sample was normalized by randomly selecting 1 million high-quality reads, each carrying a distinct molecular identifier. Instead of being binned into consensus sequences, reads that shared molecular identifiers were thrown out. MiTCR, run with a Q25 quality threshold and the strictest error-elimination algorithm, handled CDR3 identification, clonotype clustering and error correction. A nonparametric unseen species model with Euler transformation was used to estimate lower-bound total TCR beta diversity. TCRdb reprocessed the public reads (quality trimming at Q25 with fastp, clone calling with MiXCR) and kept in-frame beta chains. All rows with the same CDR3 protein become a single entry with the most common DNA and genes. It is TCRdb's table, rather than the study itself, that gives the V and J calls and clone size. The sample records approximately 700,000 distinct CDR3 sequences, about a third of which are singletons. The top ten constitute about 16% of the sample.

This TCR derives from an elderly woman in good health. Donor details come from another sample of the same person, matched by shared clones. The rearrangement joined TRBV20-1 to TRBJ2-3; the D gene is possibly TRBD1 or TRBD2, each agreeing over 5 bases. Sequencing was carried out using blood. The CDR3 in this case is CSAKTGAGASIDTQYF. The DNA is TGCAGTGCGAAGACTGGGGCGGGCGCTAGCATAGATACGCAGTATTTT.